The clone carrying this TCR beta chain was found many times. The antigen is undetermined. Stated time point: sample taken at primary tumor resection. No cells were sorted before sequencing. The whole RNA sequenced was extracted from tumor, nontumor lung or frozen PBMC. The donor population consisted of some 67 patients with untreated, early-stage non-small cell lung cancer. These data come from a study of spatial heterogeneity in lung cancer. Broader study findings: At tumor resection, ubiquitous expanded TCRs were detected in blood more often than later.

V shed 3 bases and J 5 bases; nucleotides not matched to a gene: 12. Germline lookup yields CDR1 ENHRY and CDR2 SYGVKD. The CDR3 runs to 17 residues. Unique molecular identifiers tagged every individual TCR cDNA molecule. TCRdb reprocessed the 5' RACE reads via MiXCR and lists one record per CDR3 protein. The table has about 4,000 distinct CDR3 sequences, roughly 15% seen once. The sequence was collected from a male donor with early-stage non-small cell lung cancer. This chain joins TRBV10-3 and TRBJ2-5; 10 nucleotides align to TRBD2. Specimen: PBMCs, collected at surgery. The CDR3 loop is CAISDPSGGKVRETQYF. The CDR3 DNA sequence: TGTGCCATCAGTGACCCTAGCGGGGGAAAGGTGCGGGAGACCCAGTACTTC.